The rows below give T cell receptor beta chains drawn from one sample of a study of blood T cell repertoires in COVID-19. Clones were sequenced by immunoSEQ multiplex PCR, and TCRdb holds only the in-frame ones, with some missing. Of about 42,000 clones listed, roughly 81% were seen once; the top ten hold approximately 30%. The sequenced material came from peripheral blood. Receptors originate from a woman aged 70-85 years with acute or convalescent COVID-19. Both conserved end residues are part of each CDR3. The order of the fields is clone size, V gene, D gene, J gene, CDR3 protein, CDR3 DNA. The D gene is left open where the match is weak. Rows give clone size only sometimes, using once, few, many, or a class for an expanded clone.

>few|TRBV18|.|TRBJ2-7
CASSPASYEQYF
TGTGCCAGCTCACCGGCTTCCTACGAGCAGTACTTC
>.|TRBV6-5|.|TRBJ2-2
CASRTGVTGELFF
TGTGCCAGCAGGACAGGCGTCACCGGGGAGCTGTTTTTT
>few|TRBV6-6|.|TRBJ1-1
CASSDTVGFNTEAFF
TGTGCCAGCAGTGACACAGTAGGTTTCAACACTGAAGCTTTCTTT
>.|TRBV7-9|.|TRBJ2-2
CASSLGTSLRGELFF
TGTGCCAGCAGCTTGGGGACTTCACTTAGAGGGGAGCTGTTTTTT
>.|TRBV28|.|TRBJ2-2
CASSLRQELFF
TGTGCCAGCAGTTTAAGACAGGAGCTGTTTTTT
>.|TRBV28|TRBD2|TRBJ2-5
CASSFFGLAEKETQYF
TGTGCCAGCAGTTTTTTTGGACTAGCGGAAAAAGAGACCCAGTACTTC
>.|TRBV11-3|TRBD1|TRBJ1-1
CASSLGQGNTEAFF
TGTGCCAGCAGCTTAGGACAGGGGAACACTGAAGCTTTCTTT
>.|TRBV27|TRBD1|TRBJ1-4
CASSDRGEKLFF
TGTGCCAGCAGTGACAGGGGGGAAAAACTGTTTTTT
>.|TRBV5-1|.|TRBJ1-1
CASSLGQANTEAFF
TGCGCCAGCAGCTTGGGCCAGGCTAACACTGAAGCTTTCTTT
>.|TRBV28|.|TRBJ2-7
CASSYTQAEQYF
TGTGCCAGCAGTTATACCCAAGCCGAGCAGTACTTC
>few|TRBV19|TRBD1|TRBJ1-2
CASSRGQGALTNYGYTF
TGTGCCAGTAGTAGGGGACAGGGCGCTCTAACCAACTATGGCTACACCTTC
>.|TRBV27|.|TRBJ1-2
CASSLEGTYGYTF
TGTGCCAGCAGTTTAGAAGGGACTTATGGCTACACCTTC
>few|TRBV7-2|TRBD1|TRBJ1-6
CASSSSTGSSPLHF
TGTGCCAGCAGCTCCTCGACAGGGTCTTCACCCCTCCACTTT
>few|TRBV4-1|.|TRBJ1-4
CASSQPPGTPNEKLFF
TGCGCCAGCAGCCAACCCCCCGGGACACCAAATGAAAAACTGTTTTTT
>.|TRBV5-6|TRBD1|TRBJ2-5
CASSPRQGVGETQYF
TGTGCCAGCAGCCCCCGACAGGGGGTAGGAGAGACCCAGTACTTC